The clone carrying this TCR beta chain was observed a handful of times. What it recognizes is unknown. Germline loops: CDR1 MNHEY, CDR2 SVGAGI. CDR3 size: 14 residues. Between the trimmed V and J ends, which lost 6 bases and 3 bases, there was a span of 12 bases. A single record per CDR3 protein comes from TCRdb applying MiXCR to the reads. The sample holds around 530,000 distinct CDR3 sequences; about 17% are singletons and the top ten take approximately 24%. These data belong to a study of T cell repertoires in cytomegalovirus infection. Whole-study context: In public TCR beta signatures, there were indications of both CMV infection and matching HLA type. Study outcomes and limitations: In two of eight donors, the top clonotype was HLA-C-restricted CMV-specific. Adding up the frequency of public TCR beta families identified people who carried CMV plus the relevant HLA.

The specimen sequenced was CD8+ T cells from PBMCs. This clonotype was obtained from a human donor in good health (CMV status not recorded). Some clones in this sample may be carry-over from other donors' samples. The chain combines TRBV6-5 with TRBJ1-5; weak D call: TRBD1 (5 bases). DNA of the CDR3: TGTGCCAGCAGCCCCCGACAGCACAATCAGCCCCAGCATTTT. Translating it yields CASSPRQHNQPQHF.